Shown below are 15 T cell receptor beta chains from a single sample sequenced in a study of sequential checkpoint blockade in melanoma. Assay used: immunoSEQ multiplex PCR; TCRdb lists only in-frame clones, some missing. Among roughly 20,000 clones listed, about 81% were seen once. Treatment defined: randomized to nivolumab then ipilimumab (arm A) or the reverse (arm B). Sequenced here: CD8+ T cells sorted from blood (inferred from file names), sampled from a patient given nivolumab and ipilimumab in sequence. Every receptor here comes from a human donor with melanoma.

The chain employs TRBV5-1 and TRBJ2-1; 7 positions agree with TRBD1. CDR1 SGHRS and CDR2 YFSETQ come from the germline V gene. The V and J ends lost 0 bases and 8 bases, in that order; junction bases with no gene match: 5. The CDR3 covers 14 residues. The CDR3 spells CASSLGRGQDEQFF. In nucleotides, the CDR3 is TGCGCCAGCAGCTTGGGAAGGGGGCAGGATGAGCAGTTCTTC.

This chain connects TRBV11-2 to TRBJ2-7; D is unclear. CDR1 and CDR2 from the germline V gene are SGHAT and FQNNGV. V gave up 3 bases and J gave up 4 bases, with 4 bases separating them. The CDR3 consists of 11 residues. The CDR3 reads CASSFEYEQYF. The CDR3 DNA follows: TGTGCCAGCAGCTTTGAGTACGAGCAGTACTTC.

The chain couples TRBV10-3 to TRBJ2-7, with TRBD2 matching over 9 bases. Germline V gene data show CDR1 as ENHRY and CDR2 as SYGVKD. With V trimmed by 10 bases and J by 4 bases, 14 bases remained unmatched. The CDR3 runs 15 residues. The chain's CDR3 is CATTDTGSGRYEQYF. The CDR3 coding sequence is TGTGCCACCACTGACACCGGTAGCGGGAGATACGAGCAGTACTTC.

V usage is TRBV30 and J usage is TRBJ2-7; maybe TRBD2 (7 bases). The germline V and J ends were trimmed by 3 bases and 2 bases, with 11 bases remaining between them. The CDR3 loop spans 13 amino acids. Germline CDR1 is GTSNPN and CDR2 is SVGIG (reference sequence). DNA of the CDR3: TGTGCCTGGAGCCTAGGGGGGGCCTACGAGCAGTACTTC. It translates to CAWSLGGAYEQYF.

V and J are TRBV6-1 and TRBJ2-7, with D possibly matching TRBD2 (6 bases). In germline, CDR1 is MNHNS, CDR2 SASEGT. CDR3 length: 14 residues. Trimming shortened V by 1 base and J by 6 bases, and 13 bases separated the two germline ends. Here the CDR3 DNA reads TGTGCCAGCAGTGAAGGGGGAGGAGGTCGCGAGCAGTACTTC. Its protein product is CASSEGGGGREQYF.

The chain links TRBV4-1 to TRBJ2-1, with TRBD1 identical over 9 bases. Germline loops: CDR1 MGHRA, CDR2 YSYEKL. V was clipped by 2 bases and J by 10 bases; unmatched bases: 3. The length of the CDR3 is 13 residues. CDR3 bases: TGCGCCAGCAGCCAACTCGGGACAGGGGAGCAGTTCTTC. This translates into CASSQLGTGEQFF.

V usage is TRBV14 and J usage is TRBJ2-3, with D possibly being TRBD1 (6 bases). CDR1 SGHDN and CDR2 FVKESK come from the germline V gene. The CDR3 sequence is 17 residues long. V lost 3 bases to trimming and J lost 1 base, with 17 bases between them. The CDR3 reads CASSQGASRHRTDTQYF. For the CDR3, the DNA is TGTGCCAGCAGCCAGGGGGCCAGCCGCCACCGCACAGATACGCAGTATTTT. Based on the CDR3 plus reference TRBV14 and TRBJ2-3, the full variable domain is EAGVTQFPSHSVIEKGQTVTLRCDPISGHDNLYWYRRVMGKEIKFLLHFVKESKQDESGMPNNRFLAERTGGTYSTLKVQPAELEDSGVYFCASSQGASRHRTDTQYFGPGTRLTVL.

This clone was observed a single time. The CDR3 is CASSVGRQGLDEKLFF. CDR3 DNA sequence: TGTGCCAGCAGCGTAGGGCGACAGGGATTGGATGAAAAACTGTTTTTT. The chain uses TRBV9 and TRBJ1-4; 7 bases match TRBD1. Trimming removed 0 bases from V and 6 bases from J; junction bases left unmatched: 8. From germline, CDR1 is SGDLS and CDR2 YYNGEE. The CDR3 is 16 amino acids.

In this sample, this clone turned up once. The V gene is TRBV4-2, the J gene TRBJ1-5, with 10 bases that match TRBD1. The germline V gene encodes CDR1 LGHNA and CDR2 YNFKEQ. This CDR3 spans 14 amino acids. Trimming cost V 4 bases and J 6 bases; bases outside gene matches: 3. As DNA, the CDR3 is TGTGCCAGCAGCCCCCGGACAGGGGGTCAGCCCCAGCATTTT. Protein product: CASSPRTGGQPQHF.

Worth noting for this clone: In the same sample, other DNA sequences code for this CDR3. The V gene is TRBV9, the J gene TRBJ2-7; 11 bases align to TRBD2. The ends lost 4 bases at V and 4 bases at J; junction bases unmatched: 4. The CDR3 has 14 amino acids. Germline V gene data show CDR1 as SGDLS and CDR2 as YYNGEE. CDR3 protein: CASSPGLAGYEQYF. The CDR3 coding sequence is TGTGCCAGCAGCCCAGGACTAGCGGGTTACGAGCAGTACTTC.

This clone was seen a few times. V usage is TRBV30 and J usage is TRBJ1-2, with TRBD1 matching over 7 bases. Germline values: CDR1 GTSNPN, CDR2 SVGIG (reference sequence). CDR3 length: 11 residues. Germline trimming cut 8 bases from V and 7 bases from J; bases unmatched to any gene: 7. In nucleotides, the CDR3 is TGTGCCCGCCGGGAGGGGGCTGGCTACACCTTC. This codes for CARREGAGYTF.

This clone came up once. The chain employs TRBV29-1 and TRBJ2-7; the match to TRBD1 covers 9 bases. V was pared by 7 bases and J by 6 bases, with 7 bases of the junction left unmatched. Germline V gives CDR1 SQVTM, CDR2 ANQGSEA. The CDR3 covers 12 residues. CDR3 nucleotide sequence: TGCAGCGCTTACGGGACAGGGAGCGAGCAGTACTTC. Residues: CSAYGTGSEQYF.

The V gene is TRBV11-2, the J gene TRBJ1-1; D call uncertain. Per the germline V gene, CDR1 is SGHAT and CDR2 is FQNNGV. The V end was cut by 7 bases, the J end by 1 base, with 16 bases between. The CDR3 loop spans 15 amino acids. CDR3 residues: CASTVAARRNTEAFF. The CDR3 DNA follows: TGTGCCAGCACCGTAGCTGCCCGGAGGAACACTGAAGCTTTCTTT.

The rearrangement joins TRBV4-1 to TRBJ1-4, with a tentative D call TRBD1 (5 bases). The V gene lost 0 bases and the J gene lost 6 bases, with 11 bases spanning the gap. Germline lookup yields CDR1 MGHRA and CDR2 YSYEKL. The CDR3 totals 15 residues. CDR3 nucleotide sequence: TGCGCCAGCAGCCAAGATACGGGAGGGGATGAAAAACTGTTTTTT. Its translation: CASSQDTGGDEKLFF.

J is TRBJ1-2 and V is TRBV9; 9 bases are a match to TRBD1. Germline values: CDR1 SGDLS, CDR2 YYNGEE. There are 13 residues in the CDR3. V shed 9 bases, J shed 8 bases, and the junction held 11 bases outside the gene matches. CDR3 sequence (DNA): TGTGCCACCAAAGACAGGGGGGGGCTCGGCTACACCTTC. Amino acid sequence: CATKDRGGLGYTF. The variable domain in full, with the rest retrieved from reference TRBV9 and TRBJ1-2, is DSGVTQTPKHLITATGQRVTLRCSPRSGDLSVYWYQQSLDQGLQFLIQYYNGEERAKGNILERFSAQQFPDLHSELNLSSLELGDSALYFCATKDRGGLGYTFGSGTRLTVV.